The sequence of this T cell receptor beta chain was determined in a study of cytomegalovirus exposure and HLA in healthy donors. CDR1 and CDR2 from the germline V gene are SGHRS and YFSETQ. The CDR3 is 15 amino acids. The V and J ends lost 1 base and 2 bases respectively, with 13 bases between them. PCR employed 60 Vbeta and 13 Jbeta primers. Using immunoSEQ multiplex PCR, the repertoire was profiled, and TCRdb retains in-frame clones only, with some absent. In the table there are approximately 130,000 clones, over 70% of which are singletons. The receptor was derived from a man between 25 and 39 years old in good health and CMV-seronegative. The V call is TRBV5-1, the J call TRBJ2-7; the D gene is possibly TRBD2 (7 bases). The specimen sequenced was PBMCs. The DNA for the CDR3 is TGCGCCAGCAGCTTGTGGGGGGGCCAACCCTACGAGCAGTACTTC. It is translated as CASSLWGGQPYEQYF.